This entry concerns a single TCR beta chain. The source of the sample is a study of T cell changes during pregnancy in multiple sclerosis. The CDR3 length is 17 residues. The V gene lost 1 base and the J gene lost 3 bases, with 17 bases spanning the gap. CDR1 and CDR2 (germline): SGHDN, FVKESK. This table comes from immunoSEQ multiplex PCR, and its TCRdb copy is limited to in-frame clones, with some not included. Seen here are about 40,000 clones, roughly nine tenths observed once, and the top ten hold less than 0.9%. This rearrangement joins TRBV14 to TRBJ2-3; weak D call: TRBD2 (5 bases). Specimen: CD4+ T cells from peripheral blood mononuclear cells, collected before pregnancy. The TCR comes from a female donor with multiple sclerosis, enrolled in a pregnancy study. This chain's CDR3 is CASSQGSSTVRTDTQYF. DNA for the CDR3: TGTGCCAGCAGCCAAGGTTCTAGCACCGTGAGAACAGATACGCAGTATTTT.